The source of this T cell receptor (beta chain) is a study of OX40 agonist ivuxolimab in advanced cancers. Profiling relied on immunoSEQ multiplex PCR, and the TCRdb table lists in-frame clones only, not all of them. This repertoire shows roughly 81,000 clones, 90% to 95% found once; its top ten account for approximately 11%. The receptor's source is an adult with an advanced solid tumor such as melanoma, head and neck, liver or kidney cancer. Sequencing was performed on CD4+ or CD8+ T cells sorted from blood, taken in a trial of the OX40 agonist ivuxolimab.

The CDR3 reads CASSPGLAGYLDTQYF. CDR3 nucleotide sequence: TGCGCCAGCAGCCCGGGACTAGCGGGGTATTTGGATACGCAGTATTTT. The chain employs TRBV5-1 and TRBJ2-3; 13 nucleotides align to TRBD2. With 4 bases clipped from V and 6 bases from J, the junction kept 8 bases outside the gene matches. CDR3 length: 16 residues. Germline loops: CDR1 SGHRS, CDR2 YFSETQ.